Listed below are T cell receptor beta chains from one sample, sequenced in a study of blood T cell repertoires in COVID-19. Here immunoSEQ multiplex PCR was the method, and the copy in TCRdb shows in-frame clones only, minus some. The table lists approximately 240,000 clones, roughly nine tenths of them singletons, with approximately 2.8% in the top ten. The material sequenced was PBMCs or T cells enriched from blood (not recorded which). These receptors were obtained from a woman between 50 and 59 years old in a cohort exposed to, infected with or recovered from COVID-19 (not recorded which). The CDR3 runs from the conserved cysteine through the conserved F or W. The D gene is left open where the match is weak. Rows may omit the clone size; those that give it use once, few, many or a size class.

D,V,J,size,CDR3,DNA
TRBD1,TRBV7-6,TRBJ2-5,NA,CASSATGAETQYF,TGTGCCAGCAGCGCGACAGGGGCGGAGACCCAGTACTTC
NA,TRBV6-2/TRBV6-3,TRBJ2-7,NA,CASSYSGGLIYEQYF,TGTGCCAGCAGTTACTCCGGGGGGCTAATCTACGAGCAGTACTTC
NA,TRBV5-4,TRBJ2-5,NA,CASSFRTEETQYF,TGTGCCAGCAGCTTCCGGACAGAAGAGACCCAGTACTTC
NA,TRBV27,TRBJ2-1,NA,CASSLLLGQGNNEQFF,TGTGCCAGCAGTTTATTATTGGGGCAGGGTAACAATGAGCAGTTCTTC
NA,TRBV4-3,TRBJ1-4,NA,CASSHKRDIREKLFF,TGCGCCAGCAGCCACAAAAGGGACATCAGGGAAAAACTGTTTTTT
TRBD1,TRBV7-2,TRBJ2-7,NA,CASSSADRATYEQYF,TGTGCCAGCAGCTCAGCTGACAGGGCAACCTACGAGCAGTACTTC
TRBD1,TRBV10-2,TRBJ2-2,NA,CASSEGQGGMGELFF,TGCGCCAGCAGTGAGGGACAGGGGGGAATGGGGGAGCTGTTTTTT
NA,TRBV24-1,TRBJ1-1,NA,CATSDLGALNTEAFF,TGTGCCACCAGTGATTTGGGGGCACTGAACACTGAAGCTTTCTTT
NA,TRBV6-1,TRBJ1-3,once,CASREGRGGNTIYF,TGTGCCAGCCGGGAGGGCAGGGGAGGAAACACCATATATTTT
NA,TRBV10-1,TRBJ1-1,NA,CASSVGGFAEAFF,TGCGCCAGCAGTGTAGGAGGATTTGCTGAAGCTTTCTTT
NA,TRBV5-1,TRBJ2-3,NA,CASSLGANSGTDTQYF,TGCGCCAGCAGCTTGGGAGCGAATTCGGGAACAGATACGCAGTATTTT
NA,TRBV20-1,TRBJ2-4,NA,CSASPGTSGDIQYF,TGCAGTGCTAGTCCCGGGACAAGTGGAGACATTCAGTACTTC
TRBD1,TRBV14,TRBJ1-5,NA,CASSQQGGQPQHF,TGTGCCAGCAGCCAACAGGGGGGTCAGCCCCAGCATTTT
TRBD1,TRBV5-4,TRBJ2-7,NA,CASSSGGQGALGEQYF,TGTGCCAGCAGCTCTGGGGGACAGGGGGCGCTAGGAGAGCAGTACTTC
NA,TRBV5-1,TRBJ2-3,NA,CASSFRTAGTDTQYF,TGCGCCAGCAGCTTCCGGACAGCCGGCACAGATACGCAGTATTTT
NA,TRBV18,TRBJ1-1,NA,CASLQGIWGNTEAFF,TGTGCCAGCCTTCAGGGGATTTGGGGTAACACTGAAGCTTTCTTT
TRBD1,TRBV6-2/TRBV6-3,TRBJ1-5,few,CASSSGQGNQPQHF,TGTGCCAGCAGTTCCGGACAGGGGAATCAGCCCCAGCATTTT
NA,TRBV5-1,TRBJ2-7,NA,CASSFGGDSGVRAQYF,TGCGCCAGCAGCTTTGGCGGGGACAGTGGGGTGCGGGCGCAGTACTTC
NA,TRBV4-1,TRBJ1-1,NA,CASSQETGIMNTEAFF,TGCGCCAGCAGCCAAGAGACAGGTATTATGAACACTGAAGCTTTCTTT